This is a list of T cell receptor beta chains from one sample in a study of T cells after yellow fever vaccination. Using its own MiXCR run on the 5' RACE reads, TCRdb lists one record per CDR3 protein. The data show under 350,000 distinct CDR3 sequences, approximately 4% seen once. The specimen was PBMCs, collected 5 days after the yellow fever booster vaccination. The receptors shown here come from a young man who received the YFV17D yellow fever vaccine. CDR3s include the opening cysteine and the closing phenylalanine or tryptophan. D genes are given only for firm matches. Size is stated for part of the rows, as once, few or many counts, or as a class when the clone is expanded.

j_gene	d_gene	abundance	v_gene	CDR3nt	CDR3aa
TRBJ2-1	.	many	TRBV7-3	TGTGCCAGCAGCCAGGGCGGCTCCTACAATGAGCAGTTCTTC	CASSQGGSYNEQFF
TRBJ2-7	.	many	TRBV7-6	TGTGCCAGCTCCCCCGGGACCTCCTACGAGCAGTACTTC	CASSPGTSYEQYF
TRBJ1-2	.	many	TRBV5-1	TGCGCCAGCAGCTTGGTTCCAGGGATCTCCTACGGCTACACCTTC	CASSLVPGISYGYTF
TRBJ2-7	TRBD1	few	TRBV5-6	TGTGCCAGCAGCTCGGGACAGGTCTACGAGCAGTACTTC	CASSSGQVYEQYF
TRBJ2-1	.	.	TRBV4-1	TGCGCCAGCAGCCGAACCAAGGACGGGAATGAGCAGTTCTTC	CASSRTKDGNEQFF
TRBJ1-5	.	few	TRBV3-1	TGTGCCAGCAGCCAAGAGAAAGGGGGCAATCAGCCCCAGCATTTT	CASSQEKGGNQPQHF
TRBJ1-6	.	many	TRBV6-1	TGTGCCAGCAGGGGCTCCTATAATTCACCCCTCCACTTT	CASRGSYNSPLHF
TRBJ2-5	.	many	TRBV6-6	TGTGCCAGCACCGAATTCGGGGCCAGTGTCGAGACCCAGTACTTC	CASTEFGASVETQYF
TRBJ2-3	.	few	TRBV12-3/TRBV12-4	TGTGCCAGCAGTTTTCTATCTTCGGATACGCAGTATTTT	CASSFLSSDTQYF
TRBJ1-2	TRBD1	many	TRBV18	TGTGCCAGCTCACCTAACTTTCCCGGGACAGGGAATTCCTACTATGGCTACACCTTC	CASSPNFPGTGNSYYGYTF
TRBJ2-5	TRBD2	.	TRBV18	TGTGCCAGCTCACCACTGCTAGCGGGGAACCAAGAGACCCAGTACTTC	CASSPLLAGNQETQYF
TRBJ2-3	TRBD1	many	TRBV4-3	TGCGCCAGCAGCCAATGGGGGACAGGCCGCACAGATACGCAGTATTTT	CASSQWGTGRTDTQYF
TRBJ2-1	.	few	TRBV12-3/TRBV12-4	TGTGCCAGCAGTTCAGGGAAGGGTCGGAATGAGCAGTTCTTC	CASSSGKGRNEQFF
TRBJ2-3	.	few	TRBV4-3	TGCGCCAGCAGCCAAGATTCGGGGGTAGATACGCAGTATTTT	CASSQDSGVDTQYF
TRBJ1-6	.	few	TRBV18	TGTGCCAGCTCACCAACGACGGTTGATTCACCCCTCCACTTT	CASSPTTVDSPLHF
TRBJ2-2	.	.	TRBV7-8	TGTGCCAGCAGCTTAAAAGCCGGACTGCACACCGGGGAGCTGTTTTTT	CASSLKAGLHTGELFF
TRBJ2-3	TRBD2	many	TRBV9	TGTGCCAGCAGCGTGGTAGCGGGGAGCACAGATACGCAGTATTTT	CASSVVAGSTDTQYF
TRBJ2-3	.	.	TRBV14	TGTGCCAGCAGCCAAGATGACAGTCCTAGCACAGATACGCAGTATTTT	CASSQDDSPSTDTQYF
TRBJ1-3	.	.	TRBV2	TGTGCCAGCAGTGTACAGCGCTCTGGAAACACCATATATTTT	CASSVQRSGNTIYF
TRBJ1-5	.	few	TRBV4-1	TGCGCCAGCAGCCATCGGACAGTGAGCAATCAGCCCCAGCATTTT	CASSHRTVSNQPQHF
TRBJ2-5	TRBD2	.	TRBV20-1	TGCAGTGCTTCCAGAACTAGCGGTCAAGAGACCCAGTACTTC	CSASRTSGQETQYF
TRBJ1-2	.	.	TRBV7-2	TGTGCCAGCAAAAGGCAGGGTTATGGCTACACCTTC	CASKRQGYGYTF
TRBJ2-3	.	many	TRBV6-5	TGTGCCAGCAGTTTTTCCCCCTCAGGTGGAACAGATACGCAGTATTTT	CASSFSPSGGTDTQYF
TRBJ2-6	TRBD2	.	TRBV15	TGTGCCACCAGCGGGGGGAGGGGACCTGGGGCCAACGTCCTGACTTTC	CATSGGRGPGANVLTF
TRBJ1-1	.	.	TRBV21-1	TGTGCCAGCAGCACCGGACAGGGGAGGAAGACTGAAGCTTTCTTT	CASSTGQGRKTEAFF
TRBJ2-1	.	few	TRBV6-2/TRBV6-3	TGTGCCAGCAGTCTTCACTACCGAGGACAGTTCTACAATGAGCAGTTCTTC	CASSLHYRGQFYNEQFF
TRBJ2-2	TRBD1	few	TRBV28	TGTGCCAGCAGTCCCGGACAGGGACGGTGGCCGAACACCGGGGAGCTGTTTTTT	CASSPGQGRWPNTGELFF
TRBJ1-1	.	.	TRBV5-4	TGTGCCAGCAGCGCGGAGAACACTGAAGCTTTCTTT	CASSAENTEAFF
TRBJ2-1	.	few	TRBV4-1	TGCGCCAGCAGCCCAGGTTTCCCCCTCAATGAGCAGTTCTTC	CASSPGFPLNEQFF
TRBJ1-5	.	.	TRBV29-1	TGCAGCGTTGAGGAGACTGGGCAGAGCAATCAGCCCCAGCATTTT	CSVEETGQSNQPQHF
TRBJ2-2	.	.	TRBV10-3	TGTGCCATCAGTGAGGTAGACGATGGGGAGCTGTTTTTT	CAISEVDDGELFF
TRBJ2-1	.	few	TRBV10-3	TGTGCCATCAGGGGGGGTTTGGAGCAGTTCTTC	CAIRGGLEQFF
TRBJ2-1	.	many	TRBV20-1	TGCAGTGCCCAGAGCGGTAGCGTCTACAATGAGCAGTTCTTC	CSAQSGSVYNEQFF
TRBJ2-3	TRBD2	many	TRBV7-9	TGTGCCAGCAGCTTAAGCGGGGGGGCCGTGGATACGCAGTATTTT	CASSLSGGAVDTQYF
TRBJ1-1	.	.	TRBV5-1	TGCGCCAGCACCGAGACAGGGAACACTGAAGCTTTCTTT	CASTETGNTEAFF
TRBJ1-1	TRBD1	.	TRBV13	TGTGCCAGCAGCTTACGCCCGATTGACAGGGGGCCTGAAGCTTTCTTT	CASSLRPIDRGPEAFF
TRBJ2-5	TRBD1	few	TRBV7-2	TGTGCCAGCAGCAGGACAGGGGACCTACAGTACTTC	CASSRTGDLQYF
TRBJ2-5	.	few	TRBV29-1	TGCAGCGTTGACACAACAGGGTGGGTGGAAGAGACCCAGTACTTC	CSVDTTGWVEETQYF
TRBJ2-3	.	few	TRBV7-2	TGTGCCAGCAGCTCCCTGGGAGATACGCAGTATTTT	CASSSLGDTQYF
TRBJ2-1	TRBD1	many	TRBV6-2/TRBV6-3	TGTGCCAGCTTACGACAGGGGGGCAGTGAGCAGTTCTTC	CASLRQGGSEQFF
TRBJ2-5	.	many	TRBV7-9	TGTGCCAGCAGCTTATTGCCTGGGGAGACCCAGTACTTC	CASSLLPGETQYF
TRBJ1-5	.	.	TRBV24-1	TGTGCCACCAGTGATTTTAGCAATCAGCCCCAGCATTTT	CATSDFSNQPQHF
TRBJ2-5	.	.	TRBV7-2	TGTGCCAGCAGCCCTAGCGTCGGGGAGACCCAGTACTTC	CASSPSVGETQYF
TRBJ1-1	.	many	TRBV5-1	TGCGCCAGCAGCGGGGCATCTCCCACTGAAGCTTTCTTT	CASSGASPTEAFF
TRBJ2-7	TRBD1	few	TRBV3-1	TGTGCCAGCAGCCAAGCAGGGGGCCGCTCCTACGAGCAGTACTTC	CASSQAGGRSYEQYF
TRBJ1-1	.	.	TRBV7-2	TGTGCCAGCAGCCCGGAGCGCCGGACTGAAGCTTTCTTT	CASSPERRTEAFF
TRBJ2-3	TRBD1	many	TRBV11-3	TGTGCCAGCAGCCCAGGGGCAGGGGGTACAGATACGCAGTATTTT	CASSPGAGGTDTQYF
TRBJ2-3	.	few	TRBV27	TGTGCCAGCAGTTTACAGGGCCACACAGATACGCAGTATTTT	CASSLQGHTDTQYF
TRBJ2-7	TRBD2	many	TRBV7-2	TGTGCCAGCAGCTCAACTAGCGGGGCTTTCTACGAGCAGTACTTC	CASSSTSGAFYEQYF
TRBJ2-7	.	.	TRBV6-5	TGTGCCAGCAGTTACGCCCGCTCCTACGAGCAGTACTTC	CASSYARSYEQYF
TRBJ2-3	TRBD2	many	TRBV5-1	TGCGCCAGCAGCTTCTCCTATGCGGGGGGAAATACAGATACGCAGTATTTT	CASSFSYAGGNTDTQYF
TRBJ2-3	.	few	TRBV7-9	TGTGCCAGCAACCCCGGGGACGGGGGCCGGGCAGATACGCAGTATTTT	CASNPGDGGRADTQYF
TRBJ2-3	.	few	TRBV4-3	TGCGCCAGCAGCCAAGAATTGCATATTCGATCAGATACGCAGTATTTT	CASSQELHIRSDTQYF
TRBJ1-2	.	few	TRBV4-3	TGCGCCAGCAGCCAAGAAACCTTAAGGGGGTATGGCTACACCTTC	CASSQETLRGYGYTF
TRBJ2-3	TRBD2	.	TRBV7-2	TGTGCCAGCAGCTTAGTAGCGGGGGGAGGACTTGTTACGCAGTATTTT	CASSLVAGGGLVTQYF